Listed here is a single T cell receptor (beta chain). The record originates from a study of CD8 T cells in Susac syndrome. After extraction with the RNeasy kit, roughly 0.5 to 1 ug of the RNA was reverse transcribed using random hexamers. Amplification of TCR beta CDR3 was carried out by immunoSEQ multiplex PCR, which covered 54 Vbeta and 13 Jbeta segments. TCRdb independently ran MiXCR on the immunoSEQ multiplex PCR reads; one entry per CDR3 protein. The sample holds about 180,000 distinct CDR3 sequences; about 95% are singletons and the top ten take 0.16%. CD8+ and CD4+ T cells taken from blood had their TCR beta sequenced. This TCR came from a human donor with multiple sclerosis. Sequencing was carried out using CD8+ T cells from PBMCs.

The CDR3 DNA sequence: TGCAGCGCTACCCCCGGTTGCTGCGCCAGCACAGATACGCAGTATTTT. The encoded protein is CSATPGCCASTDTQYF. This chain joins TRBV29-1 and TRBJ2-3; D unclear. The CDR3 consists of 16 residues. The ends were cut back, 7 bases at V and 0 bases at J, with 20 bases in the middle. CDR1 SQVTM and CDR2 ANQGSEA come from the germline V gene.